One sample yielded the 18 T cell receptor beta chains listed below, sequenced in a study of blood T cells in healthy people across ages. Combining a sample-barcoded 5' primer with a J-beta primer mix, a second PCR ran for roughly 6 to 12 cycles. TCRdb recomputed calls from the 5' RACE reads with MiXCR, one row per CDR3 protein. The sample shows some 1.5 million distinct CDR3 sequences, approximately 42% of them seen only once. Specimen: blood. These TCRs come from a woman younger than 30 in good health.

The chain has TRBV6-5 and TRBJ1-1; 10 bases are a match to TRBD1. The CDR3 is 15 residues long. Trimming cost V 0 bases and J 4 bases; bases outside gene matches: 2. Germline assignment: CDR1 MNHEY and CDR2 SVGAGI. The CDR3 loop reads CASSYSWTGGTEAFF. CDR3 bases: TGTGCCAGCAGTTACTCGTGGACAGGGGGCACTGAAGCTTTCTTT.

The chain joins TRBV6-2 or TRBV6-3 to TRBJ2-7, with TRBD2 matching over 8 bases. CDR1 is MNHEY, CDR2 SVGEGT, per germline. Trimming cost V 7 bases and J 1 base; bases outside gene matches: 6. The CDR3 sequence is 14 residues long. The CDR3 reads CASILSGGSYEQYF. The CDR3 bases are TGTGCCAGCATCCTAAGCGGGGGATCCTACGAGCAGTACTTC.

Only one count was recorded for this clonotype. The chain links TRBV5-6 to TRBJ2-3; weak D call: TRBD1 (6 bases). V was cut by 1 base and J by 3 bases, with 15 bases left in between. Germline V gene lookup returns CDR1 SGHDT and CDR2 YYEEEE. The CDR3 has 16 amino acids. The CDR3 DNA follows: TGTGCCAGCAGCTTGAAAAGGGGGTTGGGTACAGATACGCAGTATTTT. Protein product: CASSLKRGLGTDTQYF.

This clonotype was detected a few times. This chain connects TRBV11-3 to TRBJ2-1, with 11 bases fitting TRBD2. The CDR3 has 15 amino acids. J was trimmed by 10 bases and V by 5 bases; bases with no gene match: 10. Germline V gives CDR1 SGHNT, CDR2 YENEEA. CDR3 amino acids: CASSHSSGGSIEQFF. The CDR3 nucleotides are TGTGCCAGCAGCCACTCTAGCGGGGGGTCGATAGAGCAGTTCTTC.

This clonotype was seen a few times. The V and J genes are TRBV20-1 and TRBJ2-7; no definite D call. Germline values: CDR1 DFQATT, CDR2 SNEGSKA (reference sequence). Trimming shortened V by 0 bases and J by 1 base, and 4 bases separated the two germline ends. The CDR3 contains 12 residues. CDR3 sequence reads: CSARERSYEQYF. The CDR3 nucleotides read TGCAGTGCTAGAGAACGGTCCTACGAGCAGTACTTC.

The genes are TRBV7-2 and TRBJ2-1, with 9 positions matching TRBD2. Germline V gene lookup returns CDR1 SGHTA and CDR2 FQGNSA. Germline trimming cut 1 base from V and 9 bases from J; bases unmatched to any gene: 10. The CDR3 is 16 residues long. The CDR3: CASSLVGGGRAREQFF. CDR3 nucleotide sequence: TGTGCCAGCAGCTTAGTAGGTGGCGGGAGGGCCCGTGAGCAGTTCTTC.

This sequence joins TRBV7-2 and TRBJ2-3; TRBD2 aligns across 11 bases. CDR1 and CDR2 from the germline V gene are SGHTA and FQGNSA. CDR3 length: 16 amino acids. J gave up 4 bases and V 6 bases, and 9 bases lay outside the gene matches. The CDR3 bases are TGTGCCAGCAGATCTACTAGCGGGAGAGGATCAGATACGCAGTATTTT. This codes for CASRSTSGRGSDTQYF.

A note on this clonotype: This could be a read error, since a much larger clone is one nucleotide away. The CDR3 region has the DNA TGCAGCGTTGTTGGGGACAGGGCCTACAATGAGCAGTTCTTC. This encodes CSVVGDRAYNEQFF. The V and J genes are TRBV29-1 and TRBJ2-1, with 9 nucleotides matching TRBD1. Germline V gene lookup returns CDR1 SQVTM and CDR2 ANQGSEA. The CDR3 loop spans 14 amino acids. The ends lost 4 bases at V and 2 bases at J; junction bases unmatched: 3.

The chain uses TRBV5-1 and TRBJ1-2; 9 bases are shared with TRBD1. This CDR3 has 16 residues. The V segment lost 4 bases and the J segment 3 bases; nucleotides outside the gene matches: 10. Germline CDR1 is SGHRS and CDR2 is YFSETQ. The CDR3 DNA sequence: TGCGCCAGCAGCATGAGGACAGGGGTGATAGACTATGGCTACACCTTC. This translates into CASSMRTGVIDYGYTF.

The chain carries TRBV20-1 and TRBJ1-1, with D maybe TRBD1 (5 bases). The germline gives CDR1 DFQATT, CDR2 SNEGSKA (reference sequence). V gave up 2 bases and J gave up 1 base, with 11 bases separating them. The CDR3 has 14 residues. In DNA form, the CDR3 reads TGCAGTGCTAGACAAGGGGTGTGGAACACTGAAGCTTTCTTT. Protein product: CSARQGVWNTEAFF.

Worth noting for this clonotype: One end of the junction does not line up with germline, which may come from a read error. The chain has TRBV7-9 and TRBJ1-6, with no clear D. Looked up from germline, CDR1 is SEHNR and CDR2 is FQNEAQ (reference sequence). This CDR3 contains 12 residues. CDR3 region: CSSSLEHPHLHF. For the CDR3, the DNA is TGTTCCAGCAGCTTAGAACACCCCCACCTCCACTTT. Drawing the rest from reference TRBV7-9 and TRBJ1-6, the complete variable domain is DTGVSQNPRHKITKRGQNVTFRCDPISEHNRLYWYRQTLGQGPEFLTYFQNEAQLEKSRLLSDRFSAERPKGSFSTLEIQRTEQGDSAMYLCSSSLEHPHLHFGNGTRLTVT.

There are a few counts of this clonotype. The chain links TRBV20-1 to TRBJ2-5; TRBD1 matches 12 bases. Trimming cost V 5 bases and J 5 bases; bases outside gene matches: 6. The length of the CDR3 is 14 residues. The germline gives CDR1 DFQATT, CDR2 SNEGSKA (reference sequence). CDR3 nucleotide sequence: TGCAGTGCTTTTACCGGGACAGGGGGCGAGACCCAGTACTTC. Translating gives CSAFTGTGGETQYF.

This clonotype has a handful of counts. The chain has TRBV5-1 and TRBJ2-7; D not certain. The CDR3 consists of 16 residues. Germline V gene lookup returns CDR1 SGHRS and CDR2 YFSETQ. V was cut by 4 bases and J by 2 bases, with 19 bases left in between. CDR3 loop: CASSPLTEPGAYEQYF. The CDR3 bases are TGCGCCAGCAGCCCCCTCACTGAACCTGGGGCCTACGAGCAGTACTTC.

This clonotype turned up a few times. The chain uses TRBV7-2 and TRBJ2-3, with D hard to call. V was pared by 1 base and J by 2 bases, with 10 bases between. Germline CDR1 and CDR2: SGHTA and FQGNSA. The CDR3 length is 15 residues. Here the CDR3 DNA reads TGTGCCAGCAGCTTAGAGAGCGCACTCACAGATACGCAGTATTTT. The encoded protein is CASSLESALTDTQYF.

This clonotype has a single count. The CDR3 DNA reads TGCAGTGCTAGAGCGGCACAGGCCAATCAGCCCCAGCATTTT. Translation gives CSARAAQANQPQHF. The V call is TRBV20-1, the J call TRBJ1-5; TRBD1 is a possible D gene (5 bases). Germline assignment: CDR1 DFQATT and CDR2 SNEGSKA (reference sequence). This CDR3 spans 14 amino acids. Trimming pared 1 base from V and 3 bases from J, leaving 10 bases between.

This clonotype occurred many times. V is TRBV9 and J is TRBJ2-1; D not certain. Per germline, CDR1 SGDLS and CDR2 YYNGEE. The length of the CDR3 is 14 residues. Trimming stripped 4 bases from V and 7 bases from J, with 15 bases between. The CDR3 DNA reads as TGTGCCAGCAGCCCCCGGCCCCAGTGGAATGAGCAGTTCTTC. Protein sequence: CASSPRPQWNEQFF.

This clonotype was observed a few times. The chain is built from TRBV14 and TRBJ2-7; 8 positions match TRBD1. The CDR3 extends over 16 amino acids. After removal of 0 bases from V and 3 bases from J, the junction contained 7 bases not matched to a gene. Germline V gene data show CDR1 as SGHDN and CDR2 as FVKESK. This CDR3 reads CASSQEIGQGDYEQYF. The CDR3 DNA reads as TGTGCCAGCAGCCAAGAAATCGGACAGGGAGACTACGAGCAGTACTTC.

The chain couples TRBV21-1 to TRBJ2-7; the table's D call, TRBD2, was not checked against the DNA. TRBV21-1 is noted as a pseudogene. There are 16 residues in the CDR3. CDR3 DNA sequence: TGTGCCAGCAGCACCGGGACTAGCGGGGGAGGCTACGAGCAGTACTTC. Amino acid sequence: CASSTGTSGGGYEQYF.